Included here is one T cell receptor (beta chain) sequence, with context. Germline CDR1 is SGHTA and CDR2 is FQGNSA. V was trimmed by 3 bases and J by 3 bases, leaving 14 bases between them. The length of the CDR3 is 15 residues. The sample comes from a study of blood T cell repertoires in COVID-19. The study assigned cohorts using participant-reported clinical history. In the original workflow: How many nucleated cells were present was estimated from reference gene primer amplification. TCRdb's table, derived via immunoSEQ multiplex PCR, lists solely in-frame clones and lacks some. V and J calls and clone size follow that table, whereas D and trimming were derived from the DNA. The table has under 300,000 clones, 75% to 90% seen once.

This rearrangement joins TRBV7-2 to TRBJ1-1; D ambiguous. The clonotype originates from a woman under 30 who had recovered from COVID-19. Material for sequencing was PBMCs or T cells enriched from blood (not recorded which). CDR3 nucleotides: TGTGCCAGCAGCTTGATTGCGTTTCGGGACACTGAAGCTTTCTTT. This translates into CASSLIAFRDTEAFF.